This T cell receptor beta chain was retrieved from a study of cytotoxic CD8 clonotypes in ibrutinib-treated CLL. Across the whole study: Sequenced samples delivered averages of 270,000 or so productive templates and 94,082 productive rearrangements. Study-wide points: Sustained-remission patients were sampled at different times than progressing patients were. Few clonotypes were public, and these shrank or held steady under treatment.

With regard to this clone: Its antigen remains unknown.

Investigators sought sequencing depths of between 1 in 200,000 and 1 in 1 million T cells. Sequencing used immunoSEQ multiplex PCR; TCRdb keeps in-frame clones, though not all of them. The sample lists about 43,000 clones; 69% were seen once. With 5 bases clipped from V and 5 bases from J, the junction kept 7 bases outside the gene matches. In germline, CDR1 is SGHTA, CDR2 FQGNSA. The CDR3 length is 14 residues. This TCR came from a human donor with chronic lymphocytic leukemia. V and J are TRBV7-2 and TRBJ1-2, with 8 bases fitting TRBD1. The material sequenced was PBMCs, taken after 12 months of ibrutinib treatment. The CDR3 DNA reads as TGTGCCAGCAGCCTAGGACAGGGCACTTATGGCTACACCTTC. Its translation: CASSLGQGTYGYTF.